Listed here are 3 T cell receptor beta chains from one sample, sequenced in a study of cytomegalovirus exposure and HLA in healthy donors. The primer mix had 60 Vbeta and 13 Jbeta primers. The table came from immunoSEQ multiplex PCR; TCRdb's copy has only in-frame clones and leaves some out. This table holds about 180,000 clones, 70% to 80% found once. The sample comprised PBMCs. The receptors stem from a man in his sixties in good health and CMV-seronegative.

Turning to this clone: This specimen includes other DNA sequences encoding the same CDR3. V and J are TRBV29-1 and TRBJ2-1, with D possibly TRBD1 on 7 matching bases. V lost 6 bases and J lost 0, with 12 bases in between. The CDR3 extends over 14 amino acids. Germline assignment: CDR1 SQVTM and CDR2 ANQGSEA. CDR3 in DNA: TGCAGCGTCCGGCGGGACAGCTCCTACAATGAGCAGTTCTTC. Translating gives CSVRRDSSYNEQFF.

The chain is built from TRBV5-1 and TRBJ2-7; D may be TRBD1 (5 bases). V lost 0 bases and J lost 3, with 7 bases in between. CDR1 and CDR2 (germline): SGHRS, YFSETQ. The CDR3 has 13 amino acids. The CDR3 sequence is CASSLAGIYEQYF. The DNA for the CDR3 is TGCGCCAGCAGCTTGGCAGGGATCTACGAGCAGTACTTC.

This chain joins TRBV6-6 and TRBJ2-7; D is unclear. In germline, CDR1 is MNHNY, CDR2 SVGAGI (reference sequence). V lost 2 bases and J lost 2, with 13 bases in between. The CDR3 sequence is 15 residues long. The CDR3 coding sequence is TGTGCCAGCAGTTACCCTGTCGGCCAGGCCTACGAGCAGTACTTC. Residues: CASSYPVGQAYEQYF.